This T cell receptor beta chain was documented in a study of cytomegalovirus exposure and HLA in healthy donors. Points from the study as a whole: It was likely that a cluster of highly shared sequence variants was a sequencing artifact.

Germline CDR1 reads SGHRS; CDR2 reads YFSETQ. Trimming cost V 4 bases and J 2 bases, with 10 bases left between them. The CDR3 extends over 14 amino acids. PCR involved 60 Vbeta and 13 Jbeta primers. Data came from immunoSEQ multiplex PCR; TCRdb stores just in-frame clones and leaves some out. The sample holds fewer than 250,000 clones, about three quarters seen once. Concerning this clone itself: Antigen specificity is unknown.

The sample taken for sequencing was PBMCs. The clonotype was recovered from a male donor in good health and CMV-seronegative. V is TRBV5-1 and J is TRBJ1-5, with TRBD1 as a possible D gene (6 bases). The CDR3 region has the DNA TGCGCCAGCAGCCAGGGGCACGGCAATCAGCCCCAGCATTTT. Its translation is CASSQGHGNQPQHF.